This T cell receptor (beta chain) is from a study of cytomegalovirus exposure and HLA in healthy donors. The PCR used 60 Vbeta and 13 Jbeta primers. The table came from immunoSEQ multiplex PCR; TCRdb's copy has only in-frame clones and leaves some out. The table includes about 160,000 clones, 80% detected once. As concerns this clone: No antigen is known for it.

Study-wide points: The study recorded 150 to 200 TCR beta chains that were cytomegalovirus-associated. In an earlier analysis, about 87% or about 30%: the productive usage of most TCR beta V segments. Associated with HLA alleles at 0.05 false discovery rate in a later analysis were about 17,000 TCR beta sequences.

Material for sequencing was PBMCs. The clonotype was recovered from a man between 18 and 29 years old in good health and CMV-seropositive.

DNA of the CDR3: TGTGCCAGCAGACCCAACTCCGCTGGAAACACCATATATTTT. This gives the protein CASRPNSAGNTIYF. This sequence joins TRBV11-2 and TRBJ1-3; D not resolved. Trimming left V 6 bases short and J 2 bases short, with 11 bases between. The CDR3 is made up of 14 amino acids. From germline, CDR1 is SGHAT and CDR2 FQNNGV.